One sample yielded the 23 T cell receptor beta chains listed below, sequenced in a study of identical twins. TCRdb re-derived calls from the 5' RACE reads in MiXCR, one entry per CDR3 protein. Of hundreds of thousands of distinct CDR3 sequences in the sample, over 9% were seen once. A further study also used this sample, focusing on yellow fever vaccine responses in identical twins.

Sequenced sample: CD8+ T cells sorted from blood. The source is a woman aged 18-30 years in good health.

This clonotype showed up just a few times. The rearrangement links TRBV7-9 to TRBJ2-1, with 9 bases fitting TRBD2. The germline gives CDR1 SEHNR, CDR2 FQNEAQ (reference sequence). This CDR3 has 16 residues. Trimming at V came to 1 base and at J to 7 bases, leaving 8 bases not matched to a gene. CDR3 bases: TGTGCCAGCAGCTTAGAGGCGGGAGGGCCAGGGAATGAGCAGTTCTTC. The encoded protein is CASSLEAGGPGNEQFF.

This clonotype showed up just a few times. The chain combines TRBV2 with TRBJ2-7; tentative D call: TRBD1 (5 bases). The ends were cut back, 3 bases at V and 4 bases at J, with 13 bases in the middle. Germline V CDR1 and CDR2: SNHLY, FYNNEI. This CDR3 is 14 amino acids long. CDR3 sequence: CASSDPREIYEQYF. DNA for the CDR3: TGTGCCAGCAGTGACCCCAGGGAAATTTACGAGCAGTACTTC.

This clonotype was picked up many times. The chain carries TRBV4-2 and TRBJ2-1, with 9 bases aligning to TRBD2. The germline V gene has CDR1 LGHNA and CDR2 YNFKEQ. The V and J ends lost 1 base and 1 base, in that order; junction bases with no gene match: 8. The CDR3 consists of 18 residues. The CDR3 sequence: CASSQGGSGSPSYNEQFF. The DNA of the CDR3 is TGTGCCAGCAGCCAAGGGGGTAGCGGGAGTCCTTCCTACAATGAGCAGTTCTTC.

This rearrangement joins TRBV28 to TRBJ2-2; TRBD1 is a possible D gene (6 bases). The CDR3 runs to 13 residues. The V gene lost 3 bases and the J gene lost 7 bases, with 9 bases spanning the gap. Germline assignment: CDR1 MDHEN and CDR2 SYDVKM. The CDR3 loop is CASSFEGHGELFF. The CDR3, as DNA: TGTGCCAGCAGTTTTGAGGGACACGGGGAGCTGTTTTTT.

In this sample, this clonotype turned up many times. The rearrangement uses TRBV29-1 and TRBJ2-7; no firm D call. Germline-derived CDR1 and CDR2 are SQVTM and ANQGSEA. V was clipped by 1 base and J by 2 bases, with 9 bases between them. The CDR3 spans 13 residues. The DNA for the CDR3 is TGCAGCGTTGAAGGCGGAAGCCCCTACGAGCAGTACTTC. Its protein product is CSVEGGSPYEQYF.

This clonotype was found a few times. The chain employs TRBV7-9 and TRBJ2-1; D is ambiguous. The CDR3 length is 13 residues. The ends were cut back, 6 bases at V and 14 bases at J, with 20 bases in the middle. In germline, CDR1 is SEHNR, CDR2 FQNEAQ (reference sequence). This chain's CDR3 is CASRPSDRTAEFF. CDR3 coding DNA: TGTGCCAGCAGACCCTCGGACCGGACCGCGGAGTTCTTC. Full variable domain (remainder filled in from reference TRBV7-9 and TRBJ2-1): DTGVSQNPRHKITKRGQNVTFRCDPISEHNRLYWYRQTLGQGPEFLTYFQNEAQLEKSRLLSDRFSAERPKGSFSTLEIQRTEQGDSAMYLCASRPSDRTAEFFGPGTRLTVL.

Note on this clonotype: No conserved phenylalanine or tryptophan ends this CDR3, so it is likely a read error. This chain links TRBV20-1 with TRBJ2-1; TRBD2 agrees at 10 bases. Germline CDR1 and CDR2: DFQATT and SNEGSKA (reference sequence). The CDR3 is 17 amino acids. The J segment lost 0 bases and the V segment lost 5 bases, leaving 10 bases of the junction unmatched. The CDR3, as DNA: TGCAGTGCTCAAGGACTAGCGGAAGAGAGCTCCTACAATGAGCAGTTCCTC. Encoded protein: CSAQGLAEESSYNEQFL.

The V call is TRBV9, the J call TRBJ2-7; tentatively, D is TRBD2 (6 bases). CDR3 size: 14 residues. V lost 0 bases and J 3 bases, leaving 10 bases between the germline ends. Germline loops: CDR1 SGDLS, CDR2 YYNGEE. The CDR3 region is CASSVGGVGYEQYF. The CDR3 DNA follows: TGTGCCAGCAGCGTAGGGGGGGTAGGCTACGAGCAGTACTTC.

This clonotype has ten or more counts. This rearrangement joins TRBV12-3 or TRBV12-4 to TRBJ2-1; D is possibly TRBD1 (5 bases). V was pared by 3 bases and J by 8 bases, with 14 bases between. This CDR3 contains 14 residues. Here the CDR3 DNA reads TGTGCCAGCAGTTTTCAGGGTAGGATGTATGAGCAGTTCTTC. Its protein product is CASSFQGRMYEQFF.

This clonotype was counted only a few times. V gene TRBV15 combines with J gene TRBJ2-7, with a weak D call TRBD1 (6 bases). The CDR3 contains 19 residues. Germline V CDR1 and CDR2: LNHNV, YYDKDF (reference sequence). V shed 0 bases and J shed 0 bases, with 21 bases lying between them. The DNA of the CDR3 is TGTGCCACCAGCAGAGAGGGGCGACAGGCACCCTCAAGCTCCTACGAGCAGTACTTC. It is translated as CATSREGRQAPSSSYEQYF.

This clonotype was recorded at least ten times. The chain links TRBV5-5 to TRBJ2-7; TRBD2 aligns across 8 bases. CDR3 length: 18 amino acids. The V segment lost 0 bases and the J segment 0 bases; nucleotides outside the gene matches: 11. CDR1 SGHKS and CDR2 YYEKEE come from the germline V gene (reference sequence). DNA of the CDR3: TGTGCCAGCAGCTTGGTGTATAGCGGGACGATCCTCTCCTACGAGCAGTACTTC. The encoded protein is CASSLVYSGTILSYEQYF.

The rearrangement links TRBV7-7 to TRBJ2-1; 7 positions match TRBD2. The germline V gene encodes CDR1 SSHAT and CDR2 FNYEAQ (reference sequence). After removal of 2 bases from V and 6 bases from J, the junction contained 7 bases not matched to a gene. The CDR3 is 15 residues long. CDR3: CASSLLGGEGNEQFF. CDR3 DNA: TGTGCCAGCAGCTTACTGGGAGGGGAGGGCAATGAGCAGTTCTTC. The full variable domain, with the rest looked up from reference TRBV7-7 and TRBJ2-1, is GAGVSQSPRYKVTKRGQDVTLRCDPISSHATLYWYQQALGQGPEFLTYFNYEAQPDKSGLPSDRFSAERPEGSISTLTIQRTEQRDSAMYRCASSLLGGEGNEQFFGPGTRLTVL.

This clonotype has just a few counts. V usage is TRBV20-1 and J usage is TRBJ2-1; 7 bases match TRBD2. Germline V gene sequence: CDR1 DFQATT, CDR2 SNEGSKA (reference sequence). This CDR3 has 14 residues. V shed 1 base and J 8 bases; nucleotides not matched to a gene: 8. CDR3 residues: CSARGYSRGDEQFF. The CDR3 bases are TGCAGTGCTAGAGGTTATAGTCGGGGGGATGAGCAGTTCTTC.

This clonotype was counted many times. CDR3 nucleotides: TGTGCCACCAGCAGAACCGGCACCGGGGAGCTGTTTTTT. It translates to CATSRTGTGELFF. The genes are TRBV15 and TRBJ2-2; unclear D gene. V lost 2 bases, J lost 4 bases, and 5 bases lay in between. Germline V CDR1 and CDR2: LNHNV, YYDKDF (reference sequence). This CDR3 is built from 13 residues.

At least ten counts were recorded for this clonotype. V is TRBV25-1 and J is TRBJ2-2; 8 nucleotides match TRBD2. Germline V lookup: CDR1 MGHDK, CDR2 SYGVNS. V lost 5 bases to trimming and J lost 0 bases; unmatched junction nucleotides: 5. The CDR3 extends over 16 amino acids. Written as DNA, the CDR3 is TGTGCCAGCAGTCTCCGGGGGGGAGCGAACACCGGGGAGCTGTTTTTT. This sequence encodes CASSLRGGANTGELFF.

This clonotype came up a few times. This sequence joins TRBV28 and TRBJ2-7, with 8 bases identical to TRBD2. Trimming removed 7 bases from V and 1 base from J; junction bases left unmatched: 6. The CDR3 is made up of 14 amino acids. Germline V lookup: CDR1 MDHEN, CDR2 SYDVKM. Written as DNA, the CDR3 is TGTGCCAGCAATCGGGAGGGGGAATCCTACGAGCAGTACTTC. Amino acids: CASNREGESYEQYF.

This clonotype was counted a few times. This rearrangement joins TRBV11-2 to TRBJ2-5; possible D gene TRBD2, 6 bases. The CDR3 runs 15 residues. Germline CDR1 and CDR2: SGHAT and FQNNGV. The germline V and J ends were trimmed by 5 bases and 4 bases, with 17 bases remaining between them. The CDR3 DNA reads TGTGCCAGCAGCCTATCCGGGACTTGGGGAGAGACCCAGTACTTC. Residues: CASSLSGTWGETQYF.

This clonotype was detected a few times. The CDR3 protein is CATSSDRSGTEAFF. The CDR3 DNA reads TGTGCCACCAGCAGTGATCGCTCGGGGACTGAAGCTTTCTTT. The rearrangement joins TRBV15 to TRBJ1-1; D gene ambiguous. The CDR3 spans 14 residues. The V end lost 3 bases, the J end lost 5 bases, and 13 bases lay between the germline ends. Germline CDR1 reads LNHNV; CDR2 reads YYDKDF (reference sequence).

The CDR3 DNA reads as TGCGCCAGCAGCCAAGGGGCCAGTTCCACCTACGAGCAGTACGTC. Amino acid sequence: CASSQGASSTYEQYV. The chain joins TRBV4-1 to TRBJ2-7; no firm D call. Germline CDR1 and CDR2: MGHRA and YSYEKL. Trimming stripped 1 base from V and 2 bases from J, with 12 bases between. The CDR3 is made up of 15 amino acids.

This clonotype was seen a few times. The CDR3: CASSPTGGSSYNEQFF. In nucleotides, the CDR3 is TGCGCCAGCAGCCCAACGGGCGGAAGCTCCTACAATGAGCAGTTCTTC. The chain joins TRBV5-1 to TRBJ2-1; D is uncertain. The V gene's germline CDR1 is SGHRS and CDR2 YFSETQ. CDR3 length: 16 amino acids. The V and J ends lost 4 bases and 0 bases respectively, with 14 bases between them.

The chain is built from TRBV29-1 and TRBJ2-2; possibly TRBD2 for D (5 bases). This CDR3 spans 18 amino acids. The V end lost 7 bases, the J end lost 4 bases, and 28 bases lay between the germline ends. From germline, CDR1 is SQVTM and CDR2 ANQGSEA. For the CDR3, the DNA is TGCAGCGCCGTGGGAGAATTGACCCCCCGGCGGAGCACCGGGGAGCTGTTTTTT. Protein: CSAVGELTPRRSTGELFF.

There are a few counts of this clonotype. The CDR3 protein is CASSLRDSYEQYF. The DNA for the CDR3 is TGTGCCAGCAGTTTGAGGGACAGCTACGAGCAGTACTTC. This rearrangement joins TRBV12-3 or TRBV12-4 to TRBJ2-7; 7 bases match TRBD1. Losses at the gene ends were 3 bases for V and 3 bases for J; bases not matched to a gene: 2. This CDR3 spans 13 amino acids.

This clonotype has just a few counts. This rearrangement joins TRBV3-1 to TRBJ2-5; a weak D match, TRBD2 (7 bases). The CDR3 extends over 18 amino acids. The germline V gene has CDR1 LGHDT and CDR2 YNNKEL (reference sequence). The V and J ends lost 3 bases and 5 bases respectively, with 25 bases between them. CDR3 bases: TGTGCCAGCAGCCATGGTGACCAGGTCGGGGGGCGGAAGGAGACCCAGTACTTC. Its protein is CASSHGDQVGGRKETQYF.